This is a list of T cell receptor beta chains from one sample in a study of blood T cell repertoires in COVID-19. The method was immunoSEQ multiplex PCR; TCRdb's version includes in-frame clones alone and lacks a portion of them. This table holds around 500,000 clones, 80% to 90% found once. Sequencing used peripheral blood. These receptors were taken from a human donor in a cohort sampled during active COVID-19. The CDR3 runs from the conserved cysteine through the conserved F or W. D genes are given only for firm matches. Size tells how often a clone was seen (once, few, many) or the class of an expanded clone, and some rows leave it out.

J,V,D,size,DNA,CDR3
TRBJ2-4,TRBV30,NA,NA,TGTGCCTGGAGTGTTTTAAGGGGTAGCAACATTCAGTACTTC,CAWSVLRGSNIQYF
TRBJ2-3,TRBV30,TRBD2,NA,TGTGCCTGGAGTGGTCAGGGATGGGGTAGCGGGATGGGAGATACGCAGTATTTT,CAWSGQGWGSGMGDTQYF
TRBJ1-5,TRBV19,NA,NA,TGTGCCAGTAGTATAGAAGACAATCCCTATCCCCCCCAGCATTTT,CASSIEDNPYPPQHF
TRBJ2-5,TRBV11-2,NA,NA,TGTGCCAGCAGCTTAGGGTCCAGGGAGACCCAGTACTTC,CASSLGSRETQYF
TRBJ1-5,TRBV6-5,TRBD1,NA,TGTGCCAGCAGAAGACAGGGAGAGGGGGATCAGCCCCAGCATTTT,CASRRQGEGDQPQHF
TRBJ2-1,TRBV20-1,TRBD1,NA,TGCAGTGCTAGTCGAAGGGGGCGAGAGCAGTTCTTC,CSASRRGREQFF
TRBJ2-1,TRBV2,TRBD2,once,TGCGGGGCTAGCGGGAACCACAATGAGCAGTTCTTC,CGASGNHNEQFF
TRBJ2-4,TRBV5-1,NA,few,TGCGCCAGCAGCTTGGACAGGGCCGGTCCTGAAAACATTCAGTACTTC,CASSLDRAGPENIQYF
TRBJ1-6,TRBV2,TRBD1,many,TGTGCCAGCATAACCGACAGGGTCAGCTCCTATAATTCACCCCTCCACTTT,CASITDRVSSYNSPLHF
TRBJ2-1,TRBV3-1/TRBV3-2,TRBD2,once,TGTGCCAGCAGCCACACCGCCTCCGGTGGACTAGCGGGGTACAATGAGCAGTTCTTC,CASSHTASGGLAGYNEQFF
TRBJ1-2,TRBV6-5,NA,NA,TGTGCCTCCCGTCCCGGGGTACTCTATGGCTACACCTTC,CASRPGVLYGYTF
TRBJ1-1,TRBV6-5,NA,NA,TGTGCCAGCAGTCGAGACAGGTTGGACACTGAAGCTTTCTTT,CASSRDRLDTEAFF
TRBJ2-3,TRBV2,TRBD2,NA,TGTGCCAGCAGTCTCGGACTAGCGGGAGAAAGCACAGATACGCAGTATTTT,CASSLGLAGESTDTQYF
TRBJ2-7,TRBV11-2,NA,once,TGTGCCAGCAGCTTAGGGGCCGGCCCCTGGGACGAGCAGTACTTC,CASSLGAGPWDEQYF
TRBJ1-5,TRBV19,NA,NA,TGTGCCAGTCGCCAAACCGGGACAAGCAATCAGCCCCAGCATTTT,CASRQTGTSNQPQHF
TRBJ2-7,TRBV7-9,NA,NA,TGTGCCAGCAGCTTTAGTAATTACGAGCAGTACTTC,CASSFSNYEQYF
TRBJ2-1,TRBV5-1,NA,NA,TGCGCCAGCAGCGACGTTGTCTTGAGCGTAGGCGAGCAGTTCTTC,CASSDVVLSVGEQFF
TRBJ2-3,TRBV7-3,TRBD2,NA,TGTGCCAGCAGCGTGACTAGCGACGCAGATACGCAGTATTTT,CASSVTSDADTQYF
TRBJ1-1,TRBV21-1,NA,NA,TGTGCCAGCAGCAAAGGTGGGACCGGGACAGGGACGTCTGAAGCTTTCTTT,CASSKGGTGTGTSEAFF
TRBJ1-1,TRBV5-1,NA,NA,TGCGCCAGCAGCTTGGCCGGCGGGGCGAACACTGAAGCTTTCTTT,CASSLAGGANTEAFF
TRBJ2-3,TRBV15,TRBD2,NA,TGTGCCACCAGCAGAGATTGGGGGACTAGGGGAGATACGCAGTATTTT,CATSRDWGTRGDTQYF
TRBJ1-2,TRBV7-2,NA,NA,TGTGCCACCAAACCTGGGGGGGCCTCTAGGGGCTACACCTTC,CATKPGGASRGYTF
TRBJ2-3,TRBV7-2,NA,NA,TGTGCCAGCAGCTTAGATCAGGGCTTCACAGATACGCAGTATTTT,CASSLDQGFTDTQYF
TRBJ2-7,TRBV5-6,NA,NA,TGTGCCAGCAGCTTGGGGCAGGGGACCTACAAGCAGTACTTC,CASSLGQGTYKQYF
TRBJ1-1,TRBV11-3,NA,NA,TGTGCCAGCAGCTTAGGACCGGACATTGAAGCTTTCTTT,CASSLGPDIEAFF
TRBJ1-1,TRBV28,NA,NA,TGTGCCAGCAGTCCCCGGGGGGGTGTAATTGAAGCTTTCTTT,CASSPRGGVIEAFF
TRBJ2-1,TRBV5-5,TRBD2,many,TGTGCCAGCAGCTTGCGACTAGCGGAGGAGGATGAGCAGTTCTTC,CASSLRLAEEDEQFF
TRBJ2-7,TRBV15,NA,NA,TGTGCCACCAGCAGAGAGGCCGATCTCTCCTACGAGCAGTACTTC,CATSREADLSYEQYF
TRBJ2-2,TRBV5-1,NA,NA,TGCGCCAGCCAGACAGGAAGGAACACCGGGGAGCTGTTTTTT,CASQTGRNTGELFF
TRBJ2-7,TRBV7-3,TRBD2,NA,TGTGCCAGCAGTCGACTAGCGGGAGGATGGGAGCAGTACTTC,CASSRLAGGWEQYF
TRBJ2-3,TRBV2,TRBD2,NA,TGTGCCAGCAGTGTGTCTAGCGGGACAGATACGCAGTATTTT,CASSVSSGTDTQYF
TRBJ2-1,TRBV5-1,NA,once,TGCGCCAGCAGGGCGAGCGGTTACTCCTACAATGAGCAGTTCTTC,CASRASGYSYNEQFF
TRBJ2-1,TRBV18,TRBD1,NA,TGTGCCAGCTCACCATCATCAACAGGGGCCCCCTACAATGAGCAGTTCTTC,CASSPSSTGAPYNEQFF
TRBJ2-1,TRBV7-3,TRBD2,NA,TGTGCCAGCAGTTCGGGGACTAGCTTCTACAATGAGCAGTTCTTC,CASSSGTSFYNEQFF
TRBJ2-3,TRBV2,NA,NA,TGTGCCAGCAGTGCACTCTACACAGATACGCAGTATTTT,CASSALYTDTQYF
TRBJ2-4,TRBV6-1,NA,NA,TGTGCCAGCAGTGGGGGCACTATCGGATTGGGGAAAAACATTCAGTACTTC,CASSGGTIGLGKNIQYF
TRBJ2-7,TRBV7-2,NA,once,TGTGCCAGCAGCTTAGCTCGGGGGAGCTCGTACGAGCAGTACTTC,CASSLARGSSYEQYF
TRBJ2-7,TRBV11-2,NA,NA,TGTGCCAGCAGCTTATGGGGGCTTGGGGGATCCTACGAGCAGTACTTC,CASSLWGLGGSYEQYF
TRBJ2-3,TRBV25-1,NA,NA,TGTGCCAGCAGTGCTTTGGGTAAAGGGGTCGCAGATACGCAGTATTTT,CASSALGKGVADTQYF
TRBJ1-2,TRBV19,TRBD1,NA,TGTGCCAGTAGTAGGCAACAGGGGCGGGAAGGCTACACCTTC,CASSRQQGREGYTF
TRBJ1-1,TRBV5-4,TRBD1,NA,TGTGCCAGCAGCTCACCCGACAGGGTGAACACTGAAGCTTTCTTT,CASSSPDRVNTEAFF
TRBJ2-1,TRBV27,NA,few,TGTGCCAGCAGGGCTACGGGAGCCGCAAATGAGCAGTTCTTC,CASRATGAANEQFF
TRBJ2-1,TRBV7-2,TRBD2,few,TGTGCCAGCAGCTTAGAGGGTAGCGGGAGGGCCCGTTTCCACAATGAGCAGTTCTTC,CASSLEGSGRARFHNEQFF
TRBJ2-1,TRBV2,NA,NA,TGTGCCAGCAGCGCGCAGGGGCGGGGGTACAATGAGCAGTTCTTC,CASSAQGRGYNEQFF
TRBJ2-7,TRBV6-2/TRBV6-3,NA,once,TGTGCCAGCAGTTACTCGCAGCCGGGGAGCTCCTACGAGCAGTACTTC,CASSYSQPGSSYEQYF
TRBJ1-6,TRBV4-2,NA,NA,TGTGCCAGCAGCCAAGGTGGCTCGAGGAATTCACCCCTCCACTTT,CASSQGGSRNSPLHF
TRBJ2-1,TRBV9,TRBD1,once,TGTGCCAGCAGCCCCCGGACAGGTGGCTACAATGAGCAGTTCTTC,CASSPRTGGYNEQFF
TRBJ2-1,TRBV30,TRBD2,NA,TGTGCCTGGAGTGGTACTAGCGGGACCTTACAGGATGAGCAGTTCTTC,CAWSGTSGTLQDEQFF
TRBJ1-6,TRBV6-4,NA,NA,TGTGCCAGCACCGACAGTAGCTCCTATAATTCACCCCTCCACTTT,CASTDSSSYNSPLHF
TRBJ2-3,TRBV20-1,TRBD2,once,TGCAGTGCTAGTCCTAGCGGGAGTTTCGCAGATACGCAGTATTTT,CSASPSGSFADTQYF
TRBJ2-1,TRBV7-3,TRBD2,NA,TGTGCCAGCAGCTTAACTAGCGGGACTTACAATGAGCAGTTCTTC,CASSLTSGTYNEQFF
TRBJ1-1,TRBV20-1,TRBD1,NA,TGCAGTGCTACAGGGGGCACTGAAGCTTTCTTT,CSATGGTEAFF
TRBJ2-2,TRBV10-3,TRBD1,NA,TGTGCCATGTCACCGGGACAGGGATACACCGGGGAGCTGTTTTTT,CAMSPGQGYTGELFF
TRBJ1-1,TRBV29-1,NA,once,TGCAGCGTTGAAGGAGGTAACACTGAAGCTTTCTTT,CSVEGGNTEAFF
TRBJ2-1,TRBV2,TRBD2,NA,TGTGCCAGCAGTGATCCAGCGGGAGTGAATGAGCAGTTCTTC,CASSDPAGVNEQFF
TRBJ1-1,TRBV5-4,NA,once,TGTGCCAGCAACGGTCCTTTCGACACTGAAGCTTTCTTT,CASNGPFDTEAFF
TRBJ2-3,TRBV11-3,TRBD2,NA,TGTGCCAGCAGCTTAGGACTAGCGGGAGGCCCAGTTCGCACAGATACGCAGTATTTT,CASSLGLAGGPVRTDTQYF